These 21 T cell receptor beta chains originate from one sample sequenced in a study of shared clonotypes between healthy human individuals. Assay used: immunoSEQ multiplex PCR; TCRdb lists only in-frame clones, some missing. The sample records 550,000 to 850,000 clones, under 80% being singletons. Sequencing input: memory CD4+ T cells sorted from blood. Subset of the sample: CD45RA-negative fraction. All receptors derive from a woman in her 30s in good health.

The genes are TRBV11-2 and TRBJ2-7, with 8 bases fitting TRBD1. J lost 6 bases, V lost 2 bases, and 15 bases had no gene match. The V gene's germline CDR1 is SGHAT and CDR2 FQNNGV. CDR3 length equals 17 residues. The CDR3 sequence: CASSLYRRQGTGSEQYF. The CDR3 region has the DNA TGTGCCAGCAGCTTATACCGAAGGCAGGGGACAGGTTCCGAGCAGTACTTC.

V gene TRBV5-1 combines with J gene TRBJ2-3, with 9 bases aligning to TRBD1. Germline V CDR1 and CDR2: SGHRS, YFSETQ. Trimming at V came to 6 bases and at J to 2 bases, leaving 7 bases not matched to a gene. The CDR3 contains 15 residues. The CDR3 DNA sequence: TGCGCCAGCACTACAGGGGGCCCACTCACAGATACGCAGTATTTT. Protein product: CASTTGGPLTDTQYF.

The CDR3 nucleotides read TGCGCCAGCAGCCGACAGATGGGCGAATTAGAACCTAATGAAAAACTGTTTTTT. Its translation is CASSRQMGELEPNEKLFF. The J gene is TRBJ1-4, the V gene TRBV4-1, with TRBD1 as a possible D gene (5 bases). The CDR3 sequence is 18 residues long. V lost 4 bases and J 3 bases, leaving 21 bases between the germline ends. From germline, CDR1 is MGHRA and CDR2 YSYEKL.

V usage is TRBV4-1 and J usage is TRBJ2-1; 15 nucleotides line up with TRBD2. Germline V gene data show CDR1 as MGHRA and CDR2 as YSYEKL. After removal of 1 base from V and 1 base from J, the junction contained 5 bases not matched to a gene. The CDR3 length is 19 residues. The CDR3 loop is CASSQAGTSGRTSYNEQFF. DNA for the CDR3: TGCGCCAGCAGCCAAGCTGGGACTAGCGGGAGGACGTCCTACAATGAGCAGTTCTTC.

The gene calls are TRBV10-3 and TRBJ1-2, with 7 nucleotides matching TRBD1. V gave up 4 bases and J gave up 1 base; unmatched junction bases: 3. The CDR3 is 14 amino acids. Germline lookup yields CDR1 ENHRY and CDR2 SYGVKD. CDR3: CAISGQGGNYGYTF. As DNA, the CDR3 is TGTGCCATCAGTGGACAGGGAGGTAACTATGGCTACACCTTC.

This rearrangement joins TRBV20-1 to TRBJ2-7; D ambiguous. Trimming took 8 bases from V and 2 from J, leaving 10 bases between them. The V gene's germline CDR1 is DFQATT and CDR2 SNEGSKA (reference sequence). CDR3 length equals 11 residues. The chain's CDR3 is CSLGSTYEQYF. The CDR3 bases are TGCAGTCTCGGTAGCACCTACGAGCAGTACTTC.

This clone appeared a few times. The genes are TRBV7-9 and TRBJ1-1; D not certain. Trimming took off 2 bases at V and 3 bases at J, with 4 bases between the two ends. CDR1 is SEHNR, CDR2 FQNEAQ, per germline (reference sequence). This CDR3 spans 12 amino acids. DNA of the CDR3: TGTGCCAGCAGCTTATATCACACTGAAGCTTTCTTT. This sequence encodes CASSLYHTEAFF.

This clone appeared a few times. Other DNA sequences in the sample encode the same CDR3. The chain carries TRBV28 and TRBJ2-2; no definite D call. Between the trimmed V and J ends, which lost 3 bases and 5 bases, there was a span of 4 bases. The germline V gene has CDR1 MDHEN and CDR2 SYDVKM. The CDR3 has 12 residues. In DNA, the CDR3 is TGTGCCAGCAGTTTGGTTACCGGGGAGCTGTTTTTT. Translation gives CASSLVTGELFF.

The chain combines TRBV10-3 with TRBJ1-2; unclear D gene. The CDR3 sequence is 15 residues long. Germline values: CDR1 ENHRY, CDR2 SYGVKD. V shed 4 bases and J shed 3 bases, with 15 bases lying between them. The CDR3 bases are TGTGCCATCAGTGCTCAGGAAAACTTGGACTATGGCTACACCTTC. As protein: CAISAQENLDYGYTF.

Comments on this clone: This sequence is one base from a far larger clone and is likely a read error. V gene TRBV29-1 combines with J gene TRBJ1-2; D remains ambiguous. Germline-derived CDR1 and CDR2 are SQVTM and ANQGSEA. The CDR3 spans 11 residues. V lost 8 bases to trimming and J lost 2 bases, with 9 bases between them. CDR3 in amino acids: CSIGSNYGYTF. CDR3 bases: TGCAGCATTGGGAGCAACTATGGCTACACCTTC.

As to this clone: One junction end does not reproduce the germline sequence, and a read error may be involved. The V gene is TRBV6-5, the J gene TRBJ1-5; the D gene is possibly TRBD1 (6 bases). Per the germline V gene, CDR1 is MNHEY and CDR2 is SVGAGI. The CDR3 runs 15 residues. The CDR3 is CVSSLAGDSNQPQHF. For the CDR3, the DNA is TGTGTCAGCAGTTTAGCAGGGGATAGCAATCAGCCCCAGCATTTT.

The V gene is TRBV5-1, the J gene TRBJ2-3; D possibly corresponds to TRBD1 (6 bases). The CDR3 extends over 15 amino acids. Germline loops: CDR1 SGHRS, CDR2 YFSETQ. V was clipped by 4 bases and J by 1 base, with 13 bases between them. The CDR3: CASSQGLGGTDTQYF. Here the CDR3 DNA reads TGCGCCAGCAGCCAGGGGCTTGGGGGCACAGATACGCAGTATTTT.

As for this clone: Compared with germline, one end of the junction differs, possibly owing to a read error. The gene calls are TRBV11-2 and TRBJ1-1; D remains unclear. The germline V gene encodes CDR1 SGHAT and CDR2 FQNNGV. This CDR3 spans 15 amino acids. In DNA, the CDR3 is TGCGCGACCATACGGGCGGCAGGAGCAAACACTGAAGCTTTCTTT. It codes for CATIRAAGANTEAFF.

As DNA, the CDR3 is TGTGCCAGCAGCAAATATATTGGGACAGGGAACAGCACCGGGGAGCTGTTTTTT. Protein: CASSKYIGTGNSTGELFF. The chain has TRBV21-1 and TRBJ2-2; the tabulated D call, TRBD1, remains unverified against the DNA. TRBV21-1 is annotated as a pseudogene. This CDR3 is built from 18 residues.

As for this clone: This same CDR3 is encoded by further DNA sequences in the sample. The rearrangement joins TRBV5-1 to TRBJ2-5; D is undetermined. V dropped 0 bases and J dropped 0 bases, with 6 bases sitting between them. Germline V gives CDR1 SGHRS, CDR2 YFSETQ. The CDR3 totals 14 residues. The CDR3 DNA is TGCGCCAGCAGCTTGGGTCAGTACCAAGAGACCCAGTACTTC. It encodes CASSLGQYQETQYF.

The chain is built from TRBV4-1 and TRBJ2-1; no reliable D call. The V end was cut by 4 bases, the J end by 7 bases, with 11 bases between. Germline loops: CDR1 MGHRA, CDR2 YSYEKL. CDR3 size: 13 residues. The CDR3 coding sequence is TGCGCCAGCAGCCCCGTAGGGCTAAATGAGCAGTTCTTC. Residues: CASSPVGLNEQFF.

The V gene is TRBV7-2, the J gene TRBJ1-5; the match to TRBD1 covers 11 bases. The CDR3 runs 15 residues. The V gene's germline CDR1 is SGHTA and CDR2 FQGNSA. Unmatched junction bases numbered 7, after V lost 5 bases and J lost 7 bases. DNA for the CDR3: TGTGCCAGCAGCCTCGGACAGGGGGCAAGGCAGCCCCAGCATTTT. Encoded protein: CASSLGQGARQPQHF.

The DNA of the CDR3 is TGTGCCAGCAGCCCCGTAGCGGGAGAGGCCGTGAGGAATGAGCAGTTCTTC. Amino acid sequence: CASSPVAGEAVRNEQFF. This chain uses TRBV5-5 with TRBJ2-1; 9 bases map to TRBD2. CDR3 length: 17 amino acids. The germline V gene has CDR1 SGHKS and CDR2 YYEKEE (reference sequence). V lost 4 bases, J lost 7 bases, and 15 bases stayed unmatched.

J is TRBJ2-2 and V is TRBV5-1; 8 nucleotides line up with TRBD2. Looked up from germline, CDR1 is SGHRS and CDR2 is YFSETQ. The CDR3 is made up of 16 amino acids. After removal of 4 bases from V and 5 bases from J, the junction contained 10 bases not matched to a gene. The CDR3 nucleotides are TGCGCCAGCAGCCGCAAGGGTAGCGGGACGACCGGGGAGCTGTTTTTT. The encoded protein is CASSRKGSGTTGELFF.

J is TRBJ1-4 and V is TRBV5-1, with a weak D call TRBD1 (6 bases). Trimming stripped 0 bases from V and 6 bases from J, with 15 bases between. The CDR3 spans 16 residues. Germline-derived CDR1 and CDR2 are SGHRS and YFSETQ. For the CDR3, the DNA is TGCGCCAGCAGCTTGGTGATTGGGACATCCCATGAAAAACTGTTTTTT. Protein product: CASSLVIGTSHEKLFF.

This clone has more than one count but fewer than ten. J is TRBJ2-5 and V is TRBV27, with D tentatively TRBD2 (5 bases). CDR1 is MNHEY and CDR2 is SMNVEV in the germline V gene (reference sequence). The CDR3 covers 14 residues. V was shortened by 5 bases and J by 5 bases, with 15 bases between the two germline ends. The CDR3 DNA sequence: TGTGCCAGCAGTCGAGGGCTGGCCTACGAGACCCAGTACTTC. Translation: CASSRGLAYETQYF.